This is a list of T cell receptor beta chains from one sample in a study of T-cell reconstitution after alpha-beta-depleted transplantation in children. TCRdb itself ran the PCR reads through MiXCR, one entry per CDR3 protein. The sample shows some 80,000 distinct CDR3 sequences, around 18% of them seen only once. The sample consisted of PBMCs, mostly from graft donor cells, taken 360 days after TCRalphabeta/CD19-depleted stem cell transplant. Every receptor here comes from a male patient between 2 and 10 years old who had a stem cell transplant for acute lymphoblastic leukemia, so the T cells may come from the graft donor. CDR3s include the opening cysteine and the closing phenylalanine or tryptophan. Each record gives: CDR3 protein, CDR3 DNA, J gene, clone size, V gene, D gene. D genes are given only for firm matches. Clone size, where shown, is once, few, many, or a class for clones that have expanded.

CDR3aa: CASLSGVAYGYTF
CDR3nt: TGTGCCAGCCTTTCCGGGGTAGCCTATGGCTACACCTTC
j_gene: TRBJ1-2
abundance: -
v_gene: TRBV28
d_gene: -

CDR3aa: CASSYGGTGDTDTQYF
CDR3nt: TGTGCCAGCAGTTACGGGGGGACAGGAGACACAGATACGCAGTATTTT
j_gene: TRBJ2-3
abundance: -
v_gene: TRBV6-5
d_gene: TRBD1

CDR3aa: CASSLRFTQYF
CDR3nt: TGTGCCAGCAGCCTCCGATTTACGCAGTATTTT
j_gene: TRBJ2-3
abundance: few
v_gene: TRBV7-9
d_gene: -

CDR3aa: CASRGTANTGELFF
CDR3nt: TGTGCCAGCAGGGGGACAGCGAACACCGGGGAGCTGTTTTTT
j_gene: TRBJ2-2
abundance: -
v_gene: TRBV6-1
d_gene: TRBD1

CDR3aa: CASSPGRLAGVGELFF
CDR3nt: TGTGCCAGCAGCCCAGGACGACTAGCGGGAGTCGGGGAGCTGTTTTTT
j_gene: TRBJ2-2
abundance: many
v_gene: TRBV7-7
d_gene: TRBD2

CDR3aa: CSVRRLAGGSRTDTQYF
CDR3nt: TGCAGCGTACGCCGACTAGCGGGAGGGTCTCGCACAGATACGCAGTATTTT
j_gene: TRBJ2-3
abundance: many
v_gene: TRBV29-1
d_gene: TRBD2

CDR3aa: CASSFGLAGSPGELFF
CDR3nt: TGTGCCAGCAGTTTTGGACTAGCGGGAAGTCCCGGGGAGCTGTTTTTT
j_gene: TRBJ2-2
abundance: many
v_gene: TRBV12-3/TRBV12-4
d_gene: TRBD2

CDR3aa: CASSPRGRVNEQYF
CDR3nt: TGTGCCAGCAGCCCAAGGGGGCGCGTTAACGAGCAGTACTTC
j_gene: TRBJ2-7
abundance: few
v_gene: TRBV7-9
d_gene: TRBD1

CDR3aa: CASSYQQGANYGYTF
CDR3nt: TGTGCCAGCAGTTACCAGCAGGGGGCAAACTATGGCTACACCTTC
j_gene: TRBJ1-2
abundance: -
v_gene: TRBV6-5
d_gene: TRBD1

CDR3aa: CASSPRATGYTF
CDR3nt: TGTGCCAGCAGCCCGAGGGCGACTGGCTACACCTTC
j_gene: TRBJ1-2
abundance: few
v_gene: TRBV7-9
d_gene: -

CDR3aa: CASSFWNRGLPEQYF
CDR3nt: TGTGCCAGCAGTTTCTGGAACAGGGGTTTACCCGAGCAGTACTTC
j_gene: TRBJ2-7
abundance: -
v_gene: TRBV12-3/TRBV12-4
d_gene: TRBD1

CDR3aa: CATSVNGQPGDTQYF
CDR3nt: TGTGCCACCAGTGTTAACGGACAGCCAGGAGATACGCAGTATTTT
j_gene: TRBJ2-3
abundance: few
v_gene: TRBV24-1
d_gene: -

CDR3aa: CSAPLNTEAFF
CDR3nt: TGCAGTGCCCCACTGAACACTGAAGCTTTCTTT
j_gene: TRBJ1-1
abundance: few
v_gene: TRBV20-1
d_gene: -

CDR3aa: CASSLSQSLEQYF
CDR3nt: TGTGCCAGCAGTTTAAGCCAGTCTCTCGAGCAGTACTTC
j_gene: TRBJ2-7
abundance: -
v_gene: TRBV12-3/TRBV12-4
d_gene: -

CDR3aa: CATIRRLAETYEQYF
CDR3nt: TGTGCCACCATCCGGAGACTAGCGGAGACCTACGAGCAGTACTTC
j_gene: TRBJ2-7
abundance: few
v_gene: TRBV15
d_gene: TRBD2

CDR3aa: CASSTARGTQYF
CDR3nt: TGTGCCAGCAGTACGGCAAGGGGAACCCAGTACTTC
j_gene: TRBJ2-5
abundance: -
v_gene: TRBV5-6
d_gene: -

CDR3aa: CATSFRQAFSSYNEQFF
CDR3nt: TGTGCCACCAGTTTTCGACAGGCCTTTTCCTCCTACAATGAGCAGTTCTTC
j_gene: TRBJ2-1
abundance: few
v_gene: TRBV15
d_gene: -

CDR3aa: CASSIVRDRRYEQYF
CDR3nt: TGCGCCAGCAGCATCGTCCGGGACCGAAGATACGAGCAGTACTTC
j_gene: TRBJ2-7
abundance: -
v_gene: TRBV5-1
d_gene: -

CDR3aa: CSARPAPSRDTQYF
CDR3nt: TGCAGTGCTAGACCCGCCCCCTCGAGAGATACGCAGTATTTT
j_gene: TRBJ2-3
abundance: -
v_gene: TRBV20-1
d_gene: -

CDR3aa: CASSYSIWGNIQYF
CDR3nt: TGTGCCAGCAGTTACTCGATATGGGGGAACATTCAGTACTTC
j_gene: TRBJ2-4
abundance: -
v_gene: TRBV6-5
d_gene: -

CDR3aa: CASSLMLNTEAFF
CDR3nt: TGCGCCAGCAGCTTAATGTTGAACACTGAAGCTTTCTTT
j_gene: TRBJ1-1
abundance: many
v_gene: TRBV5-1
d_gene: -

CDR3aa: CASSLVTGRIREQYF
CDR3nt: TGTGCCAGCAGCTTAGTAACAGGGAGGATTAGAGAGCAGTACTTC
j_gene: TRBJ2-7
abundance: once
v_gene: TRBV7-2
d_gene: -

CDR3aa: CASSSDRFSGNTIYF
CDR3nt: TGTGCCAGCTCCTCGGACAGGTTCTCTGGAAACACCATATATTTT
j_gene: TRBJ1-3
abundance: few
v_gene: TRBV6-1
d_gene: TRBD1

CDR3aa: CASSLDRGSSYEQYF
CDR3nt: TGCGCCAGCAGCTTGGACAGGGGGAGCTCCTACGAGCAGTACTTC
j_gene: TRBJ2-7
abundance: few
v_gene: TRBV5-1
d_gene: TRBD1

CDR3aa: CASSDPRLAGETGELFF
CDR3nt: TGTGCCAGCAGTGATCCCCGACTAGCGGGAGAAACCGGGGAGCTGTTTTTT
j_gene: TRBJ2-2
abundance: -
v_gene: TRBV25-1
d_gene: TRBD2

CDR3aa: CATSDKGNRVTYNEQFF
CDR3nt: TGTGCCACCAGTGATAAGGGTAACAGGGTGACCTACAATGAGCAGTTCTTC
j_gene: TRBJ2-1
abundance: many
v_gene: TRBV24-1
d_gene: -

CDR3aa: CASSQERLAGRGELFF
CDR3nt: TGTGCCAGCAGCCAAGAGCGGCTAGCGGGAAGGGGGGAGCTGTTTTTT
j_gene: TRBJ2-2
abundance: -
v_gene: TRBV3-1
d_gene: TRBD2

CDR3aa: CASSPVGRQNTEAFF
CDR3nt: TGTGCCAGCAGCCCCGTAGGGAGACAGAACACTGAAGCTTTCTTT
j_gene: TRBJ1-1
abundance: few
v_gene: TRBV4-2
d_gene: -

CDR3aa: CASSLTDRVTGELFF
CDR3nt: TGTGCCAGCAGCTTAACGGACAGGGTCACCGGGGAGCTGTTTTTT
j_gene: TRBJ2-2
abundance: -
v_gene: TRBV7-2
d_gene: TRBD1

CDR3aa: CASSLALAGQFF
CDR3nt: TGTGCCAGCAGTTTAGCCCTAGCGGGGCAGTTCTTC
j_gene: TRBJ2-1
abundance: -
v_gene: TRBV12-3/TRBV12-4
d_gene: TRBD2

CDR3aa: CSATGGEAFF
CDR3nt: TGCAGCGCCACAGGGGGTGAAGCTTTCTTT
j_gene: TRBJ1-1
abundance: few
v_gene: TRBV29-1
d_gene: TRBD1

CDR3aa: CASSFTGTSSYEQYF
CDR3nt: TGCGCCAGCAGTTTTACCGGGACTAGCTCCTACGAGCAGTACTTC
j_gene: TRBJ2-7
abundance: many
v_gene: TRBV5-1
d_gene: TRBD2

CDR3aa: CASSRHSGVYEQYF
CDR3nt: TGTGCCAGCAGCCGTCATAGCGGGGTTTACGAGCAGTACTTC
j_gene: TRBJ2-7
abundance: many
v_gene: TRBV7-9
d_gene: TRBD2

CDR3aa: CAISESLAGEQYF
CDR3nt: TGTGCCATCAGTGAGAGCCTAGCTGGTGAGCAGTACTTC
j_gene: TRBJ2-7
abundance: -
v_gene: TRBV10-3
d_gene: -

CDR3aa: CASSEGVYAGVTYNEQFF
CDR3nt: TGTGCCAGCAGTGAAGGGGTCTATGCCGGAGTAACCTACAATGAGCAGTTCTTC
j_gene: TRBJ2-1
abundance: -
v_gene: TRBV2
d_gene: -

CDR3aa: CASSLLRGTDETQYF
CDR3nt: TGCGCCAGCAGCCTCCTCAGGGGGACGGATGAGACCCAGTACTTC
j_gene: TRBJ2-5
abundance: -
v_gene: TRBV4-1
d_gene: TRBD1

CDR3aa: CASSPTTSRQETQYF
CDR3nt: TGCGCCAGCAGCCCAACGACTAGTAGGCAAGAGACCCAGTACTTC
j_gene: TRBJ2-5
abundance: many
v_gene: TRBV4-1
d_gene: -

CDR3aa: CASSESGELFF
CDR3nt: TGTGCCAGCAGTGAATCCGGGGAGCTGTTTTTT
j_gene: TRBJ2-2
abundance: few
v_gene: TRBV25-1
d_gene: -

CDR3aa: CASSQDRAGANVLTF
CDR3nt: TGTGCCAGCAGCCAAGACAGGGCTGGGGCCAACGTCCTGACTTTC
j_gene: TRBJ2-6
abundance: -
v_gene: TRBV14
d_gene: -

CDR3aa: CASSSSRRNSPLHF
CDR3nt: TGTGCCAGCAGTAGCAGCAGGAGAAATTCACCCCTCCACTTT
j_gene: TRBJ1-6
abundance: few
v_gene: TRBV6-1
d_gene: -